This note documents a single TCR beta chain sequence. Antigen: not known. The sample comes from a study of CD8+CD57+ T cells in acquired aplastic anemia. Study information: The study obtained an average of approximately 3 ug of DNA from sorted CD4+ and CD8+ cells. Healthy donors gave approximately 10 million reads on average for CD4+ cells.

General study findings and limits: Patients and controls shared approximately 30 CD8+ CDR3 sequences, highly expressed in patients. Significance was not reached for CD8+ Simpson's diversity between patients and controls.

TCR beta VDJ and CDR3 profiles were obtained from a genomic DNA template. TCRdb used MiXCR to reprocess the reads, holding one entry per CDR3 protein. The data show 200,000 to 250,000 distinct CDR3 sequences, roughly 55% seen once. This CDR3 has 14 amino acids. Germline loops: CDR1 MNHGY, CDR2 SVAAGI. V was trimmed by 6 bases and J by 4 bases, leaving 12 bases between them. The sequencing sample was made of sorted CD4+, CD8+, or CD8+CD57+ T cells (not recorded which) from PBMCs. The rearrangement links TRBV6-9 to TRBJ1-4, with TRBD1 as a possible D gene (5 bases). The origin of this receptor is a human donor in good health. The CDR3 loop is CASRVDRLNEKLFF. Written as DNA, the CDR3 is TGTGCCAGCAGGGTAGACAGACTTAATGAAAAACTGTTTTTT.